The sequence of this T cell receptor (beta chain) was determined in a study of cytomegalovirus exposure and HLA in healthy donors. Here immunoSEQ multiplex PCR was the method, and the copy in TCRdb shows in-frame clones only, minus some. The data contain tens of thousands of clones, around 90% of them seen just once; the ten biggest clones take up 2.2%. The sample was PBMCs. This receptor was taken from a woman aged 25-40 years in good health and CMV-seronegative.

CDR3 amino acids: CASSQVNREGYTF. CDR3 nucleotide sequence: TGTGCCAGCAGCCAAGTCAACAGGGAAGGCTACACCTTC. This chain joins TRBV14 and TRBJ1-2, with a weak D call TRBD1 (6 bases). The CDR3 is 13 amino acids. CDR1 SGHDN and CDR2 FVKESK come from the germline V gene. V was trimmed by 1 base and J by 8 bases, leaving 11 bases between them.